The 25 T cell receptor beta chains listed next were all sequenced from one sample in a study of a mutant IDH1 vaccine in newly diagnosed glioma. Assay: immunoSEQ multiplex PCR; the TCRdb copy retains only in-frame clones and omits some. The sample includes tens of thousands of clones, 65% to 85% of them seen just once. Their antigens remain unidentified. Time point: week 11, during vaccination. The investigators gave 300 ug of mutant IDH1 20-mer peptide in each vaccine dose, together with topical imiquimod. The sequences come from PBMCs, collected from a glioma patient whose treatment included an IDH1 peptide vaccine. These receptors all stem from a woman aged 45 to 65 with glioma.

This clone appeared once. The V gene is TRBV12-1, the J gene TRBJ2-7; the table's D call, TRBD1, has no DNA check behind it. TRBV12-1 is a pseudogene segment. This CDR3 region has 14 residues. Here the CDR3 reads CASSPPVDPGEQYF. CDR3 sequence (DNA): TGTGCCAGCAGCCCCCCGGTGGACCCAGGGGAGCAGTACTTC.

The chain employs TRBV25-1 and TRBJ1-1; 8 positions agree with TRBD1. The J segment lost 6 bases and the V segment lost 6 bases, leaving 6 bases of the junction unmatched. CDR1 is MGHDK and CDR2 is SYGVNS in the germline V gene. The length of the CDR3 is 13 residues. CDR3 in DNA: TGTGCCAGCAGGATAGGGGGACAGGCTGAAGCTTTCTTT. This gives the protein CASRIGGQAEAFF.

The rearrangement links TRBV27 to TRBJ2-7; D is uncertain. The CDR3 covers 13 residues. Trimming stripped 5 bases from V and 1 base from J, with 9 bases between. Germline lookup yields CDR1 MNHEY and CDR2 SMNVEV (reference sequence). The CDR3 DNA reads as TGTGCCAGCAGTGTTACAGAATCCTACGAGCAGTACTTC. As protein: CASSVTESYEQYF.

The rearrangement links TRBV6-5 to TRBJ2-1; weak D call: TRBD1 (5 bases). This CDR3 has 15 residues. The germline CDR1 and CDR2 sequences are MNHEY and SVGAGI. The V end lost 3 bases, the J end lost 3 bases, and 12 bases lay between the germline ends. The CDR3 DNA follows: TGTGCCAGCAGTTATGGCAGGGCCAGCTACAATGAGCAGTTCTTC. Residues: CASSYGRASYNEQFF.

The chain uses TRBV18 and TRBJ1-2; TRBD1 aligns across 10 bases. Trimming at V came to 1 base and at J to 6 bases, leaving 2 bases not matched to a gene. CDR3 length equals 14 residues. Germline loops: CDR1 KGHSH, CDR2 LQKENI. CDR3 in DNA: TGTGCCAGCTCACCACGCGGACAGGGGGATGGCTACACCTTC. Its translation is CASSPRGQGDGYTF.

Only a few counts were recorded for this clone. The gene calls are TRBV7-6 and TRBJ2-2, with a tentative D call TRBD1 (5 bases). The CDR3 is 15 amino acids. Trimming removed 5 bases at V and 0 bases at J, with 10 bases between. In germline, CDR1 is SGHVS, CDR2 FNYEAQ. This CDR3 is CASSGAFANTGELFF. CDR3 in DNA: TGTGCCAGCAGCGGGGCATTCGCGAACACCGGGGAGCTGTTTTTT.

The gene calls are TRBV9 and TRBJ1-2; a weak D match, TRBD1 (5 bases). This CDR3 is built from 14 residues. V lost 0 bases to trimming and J lost 3 bases, with 9 bases between them. CDR1 and CDR2 (germline): SGDLS, YYNGEE. The CDR3 DNA reads TGTGCCAGCAGCGTAGGACAGTCTTACTATGGCTACACCTTC. Its protein is CASSVGQSYYGYTF.

This chain links TRBV7-9 with TRBJ2-5, with no clear D. Germline V gene data show CDR1 as SEHNR and CDR2 as FQNEAQ (reference sequence). The CDR3 runs to 13 residues. V was shortened by 7 bases and J by 5 bases, with 14 bases between the two germline ends. This CDR3 reads CASIPVGRETQYF. The CDR3 nucleotides read TGTGCCAGCATCCCCGTAGGCAGGGAGACCCAGTACTTC. Looking up the rest from reference TRBV7-9 and TRBJ2-5 gives the full variable domain: DTGVSQNPRHKITKRGQNVTFRCDPISEHNRLYWYRQTLGQGPEFLTYFQNEAQLEKSRLLSDRFSAERPKGSFSTLEIQRTEQGDSAMYLCASIPVGRETQYFGPGTRLLVL.

The chain recombines TRBV5-1 with TRBJ1-1; TRBD1 matches 7 bases. From germline, CDR1 is SGHRS and CDR2 YFSETQ. J lost 4 bases, V lost 4 bases, and 7 bases had no gene match. The CDR3 runs 14 residues. CDR3: CASSQKTGVTEAFF. Written as DNA, the CDR3 is TGCGCCAGCAGCCAGAAAACAGGGGTCACTGAAGCTTTCTTT.

The chain is built from TRBV27 and TRBJ2-1; 12 bases are shared with TRBD2. With V trimmed by 6 bases and J by 5 bases, 5 bases remained unmatched. Per germline, CDR1 MNHEY and CDR2 SMNVEV (reference sequence). This CDR3 is built from 15 residues. In nucleotides, the CDR3 is TGTGCCAGCAGAGGACTAGCGGGGAACGACAATGAGCAGTTCTTC. It translates to CASRGLAGNDNEQFF.

This clone was seen a few times. The chain has TRBV2 and TRBJ1-2; TRBD1 is a possible D gene (6 bases). The germline V gene has CDR1 SNHLY and CDR2 FYNNEI. V was pared by 6 bases and J by 5 bases, with 13 bases between. This CDR3 contains 13 residues. The CDR3 protein is CASRPSGDYGYTF. The CDR3 DNA sequence: TGTGCCAGCAGACCTTCAGGGGATTATGGCTACACCTTC. Full variable domain (outside the CDR3, taken from reference TRBV2 and TRBJ1-2): EPEVTQTPSHQVTQMGQEVILRCVPISNHLYFYWYRQILGQKVEFLVSFYNNEISEKSEIFDDQFSVERPDGSNFTLKIRSTKLEDSAMYFCASRPSGDYGYTFGSGTRLTVV.

The chain has TRBV6-5 and TRBJ2-5, with 7 bases aligning to TRBD2. The CDR3 runs to 14 residues. Looked up from germline, CDR1 is MNHEY and CDR2 is SVGAGI. Trimming took 0 bases from V and 5 from J; bases not matched to a gene: 3. The CDR3 is CASSYSGLGETQYF. CDR3 in DNA: TGTGCCAGCAGTTACTCAGGACTAGGGGAGACCCAGTACTTC.

V usage is TRBV6-5 and J usage is TRBJ2-2; no clear D gene. Deletions cut 6 bases from V and 2 bases from J, with 7 bases between. Germline values: CDR1 MNHEY, CDR2 SVGAGI. The CDR3 has 13 residues. DNA of the CDR3: TGTGCCAGCAGCCCCCCAAACACCGGGGAGCTGTTTTTT. It specifies CASSPPNTGELFF.

The rearrangement joins TRBV6-6 to TRBJ1-5; D not resolved. The V gene lost 2 bases and the J gene lost 2 bases, with 10 bases spanning the gap. Germline assignment: CDR1 MNHNY and CDR2 SVGAGI (reference sequence). This CDR3 has 15 residues. The CDR3 sequence is CASSYNLGGNQPQHF. The CDR3, as DNA: TGTGCCAGCAGTTACAACCTCGGAGGCAATCAGCCCCAGCATTTT.

The genes are TRBV11-2 and TRBJ1-1; D gene unclear. The length of the CDR3 is 14 residues. Looked up from germline, CDR1 is SGHAT and CDR2 is FQNNGV. The V end lost 1 base, the J end lost 4 bases, and 10 bases lay between the germline ends. The CDR3 DNA reads as TGTGCCAGCAGCTTAGGGGTTGGCGGCACTGAAGCTTTCTTT. It translates to CASSLGVGGTEAFF.

V and J are TRBV4-2 and TRBJ1-2, with D tentatively TRBD1 (5 bases). The ends were cut back, 3 bases at V and 8 bases at J, with 10 bases in the middle. Germline V gene sequence: CDR1 LGHNA, CDR2 YNFKEQ. The CDR3 loop spans 12 amino acids. The CDR3 here is CASSHREGGYTF. The CDR3 coding sequence is TGTGCCAGCAGCCACAGGGAAGGCGGCTACACCTTC.

This sequence joins TRBV19 and TRBJ2-6; D unresolved. Per the germline V gene, CDR1 is LNHDA and CDR2 is SQIVND (reference sequence). The CDR3 totals 14 residues. The V end was cut by 3 bases, the J end by 4 bases, with 7 bases between. DNA of the CDR3: TGTGCCAGTAGTATCACCGCCGGGGCCAACGTCCTGACTTTC. Translated, it gives CASSITAGANVLTF.

The chain combines TRBV30 with TRBJ1-1; TRBD1 matches at 8 bases. V lost 3 bases and J lost 9; bases outside the gene matches: 6. This CDR3 is 12 amino acids long. Germline CDR1 reads GTSNPN; CDR2 reads SVGIG (reference sequence). The CDR3 nucleotides are TGTGCCTGGAGCGCAGGGACAGGCAAAGCTTTCTTT. This encodes CAWSAGTGKAFF. Full variable domain (missing parts from reference TRBV30 and TRBJ1-1): SQTIHQWPATLVQPVGSPLSLECTVEGTSNPNLYWYRQAAGRGLQLLFYSVGIGQISSEVPQNLSASRPQDRQFILSSKKLLLSDSGFYLCAWSAGTGKAFFGQGTRLTVV.

The chain links TRBV6-5 to TRBJ2-1; the D is unclear. The CDR3 contains 12 residues. V was pared by 5 bases and J by 5 bases, with 7 bases between. The germline V gene has CDR1 MNHEY and CDR2 SVGAGI. Here the CDR3 reads CASSLYDNEQFF. The DNA of the CDR3 is TGTGCCAGCAGTCTCTACGACAATGAGCAGTTCTTC.

This clone is a singleton in its sample. The rearrangement joins TRBV25-1 to TRBJ2-2; perhaps TRBD1 as D (6 bases). The CDR3 totals 18 residues. V lost 0 bases and J 7 bases, leaving 21 bases between the germline ends. The germline V gene encodes CDR1 MGHDK and CDR2 SYGVNS. In DNA, the CDR3 is TGTGCCAGCAGTGAATATTCGCACCGCAGGGGTTTGAGCGGGGAGCTGTTTTTT. This translates into CASSEYSHRRGLSGELFF.

J is TRBJ1-4 and V is TRBV20-1; D ambiguous. CDR1 and CDR2 from the germline V gene are DFQATT and SNEGSKA (reference sequence). The CDR3 covers 11 residues. With 3 bases removed from V and 8 bases from J, the gap between germline ends came to 7 bases. This chain's CDR3 is CSASRQEKLFF. In DNA, the CDR3 is TGCAGTGCTAGCAGGCAGGAAAAACTGTTTTTT.

This chain uses TRBV19 with TRBJ2-3, with a weak D call TRBD2 (6 bases). The germline CDR1 and CDR2 sequences are LNHDA and SQIVND (reference sequence). This CDR3 is built from 11 residues. With 6 bases removed from V and 6 bases from J, the gap between germline ends came to 7 bases. The CDR3 region has the DNA TGTGCCAGTAGGGACTATGATACGCAGTATTTT. This sequence encodes CASRDYDTQYF.

This chain connects TRBV19 to TRBJ2-2, with D hard to call. The CDR3 contains 13 residues. CDR1 and CDR2 (germline): LNHDA, SQIVND (reference sequence). V was pared by 2 bases and J by 5 bases, with 6 bases between. CDR3 nucleotide sequence: TGTGCCAGTAGTATAACCCTTACCGGGGAGCTGTTTTTT. As protein: CASSITLTGELFF.

This clone was detected only a few times. This chain joins TRBV18 and TRBJ1-1; 7 nucleotides align to TRBD1. Germline CDR1 and CDR2: KGHSH and LQKENI. The junction had 6 bases not matched to a gene; V was cut back by 5 bases and J by 3 bases. The CDR3 spans 14 residues. The CDR3 DNA is TGTGCCAGCTCATCATACACAGGGGACACTGAAGCTTTCTTT. It specifies CASSSYTGDTEAFF.

The sample holds one count of this clone. The chain combines TRBV11-2 with TRBJ1-6, with a possible D match to TRBD1 (5 bases). CDR1 SGHAT and CDR2 FQNNGV come from the germline V gene. Between the trimmed V and J ends, which lost 6 bases and 0 bases, there was a span of 15 bases. The CDR3 has 17 residues. As DNA, the CDR3 is TGTGCCAGCAGAAAGGGACTGGCGAGCTCCTATAATTCACCCCTCCACTTT. The encoded protein is CASRKGLASSYNSPLHF.